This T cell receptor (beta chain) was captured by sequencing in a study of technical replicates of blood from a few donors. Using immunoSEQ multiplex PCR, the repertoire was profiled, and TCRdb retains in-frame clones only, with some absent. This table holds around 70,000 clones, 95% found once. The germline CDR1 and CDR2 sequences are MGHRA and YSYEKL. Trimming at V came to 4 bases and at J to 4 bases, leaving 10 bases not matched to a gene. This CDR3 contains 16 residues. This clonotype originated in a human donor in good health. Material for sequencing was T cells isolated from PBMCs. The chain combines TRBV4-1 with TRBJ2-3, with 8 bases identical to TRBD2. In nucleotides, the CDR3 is TGCGCCAGCAGCCCGGTTCCGGGACTAGTAGCAGATACGCAGTATTTT. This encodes CASSPVPGLVADTQYF.